In this sample, the clone carrying this T cell receptor beta chain turned up once. TCRdb reanalysed the PCR reads using MiXCR and keeps one entry per CDR3 protein. The repertoire has around 94,000 distinct CDR3 sequences, 45% to 60% of them found once; the top ten carry approximately 13%. The entry originates in a study of CDR3 diversity in severe acne. Germline CDR1 and CDR2: WSHSY and SAAADI. The V and J ends lost 3 bases and 5 bases respectively, with 17 bases between them. This CDR3 is 15 amino acids long. The sequenced sample consisted of blood. The sequence was obtained from a male donor with acne. The J gene is TRBJ2-7, the V gene TRBV10-2, with a possible D match to TRBD2 (5 bases). The CDR3 DNA reads TGCGCCAGCAGTGACGAGGCGGGCCCCGCACACGAGCAGTACTTC. This gives the protein CASSDEAGPAHEQYF.